These 30 T cell receptor beta chains were sequenced from one sample in a study of OX40 agonist ivuxolimab in advanced cancers. TCRdb's copy holds only in-frame clones and misses some; the assay was immunoSEQ multiplex PCR. The table records tens of thousands of clones, about 85% of them present only once. The specimen comprised CD4+ or CD8+ T cells sorted from blood, sampled in a trial of the OX40 agonist ivuxolimab. The receptors stem from an adult with an advanced solid tumor such as melanoma, head and neck, liver or kidney cancer.

The rearrangement joins TRBV5-1 to TRBJ2-5; D gene unclear. Trimming left V 4 bases short and J 1 base short, with 5 bases between. Germline V gene sequence: CDR1 SGHRS, CDR2 YFSETQ. The CDR3 runs to 12 residues. CDR3 protein: CASSQSQETQYF. CDR3 DNA: TGCGCCAGCAGCCAAAGCCAAGAGACCCAGTACTTC.

The CDR3, as DNA: TGTGCCAGCAGCTATTGGGGGGATACGCAGTATTTT. This sequence encodes CASSYWGDTQYF. The rearrangement uses TRBV6-1 and TRBJ2-3; D is tentatively TRBD1 or TRBD2 (5 bases each). The CDR3 covers 12 residues. Trimming removed 6 bases from V and 6 bases from J, with 10 bases in between. In germline, CDR1 is MNHNS, CDR2 SASEGT.

This chain joins TRBV5-1 and TRBJ2-7; TRBD2 matches at 8 bases. V was clipped by 9 bases and J by 5 bases; unmatched bases: 19. Germline assignment: CDR1 SGHRS and CDR2 YFSETQ. The CDR3 has 16 amino acids. The CDR3 region has the DNA TGCGCCATTCCCTCTGCCGACGGGGGGGGTATGGACGAGCAGTACTTC. Amino acid sequence: CAIPSADGGGMDEQYF.

This chain joins TRBV21-1 and TRBJ2-3. TRBV21-1 is marked as a pseudogene. The CDR3 runs 14 residues. In DNA, the CDR3 is TGTGCCAGCAGCAAAGAGGGGGGAAGGGATACGCAGTATTTT. Residues: CASSKEGGRDTQYF.

The V call is TRBV5-1, the J call TRBJ2-5, with D hard to call. V dropped 0 bases and J dropped 2 bases, with 8 bases sitting between them. The CDR3 contains 14 residues. Per the germline V gene, CDR1 is SGHRS and CDR2 is YFSETQ. CDR3 amino acids: CASSLAASQETQYF. The CDR3 nucleotides read TGCGCCAGCAGCTTGGCAGCGTCGCAAGAGACCCAGTACTTC.

This clone has a single count. The rearrangement links TRBV7-9 to TRBJ1-1, with 7 bases aligning to TRBD1. Germline CDR1 SEHNR, CDR2 FQNEAQ (reference sequence). The CDR3 has 14 amino acids. V lost 6 bases, J lost 0 bases, and 4 bases stayed unmatched. CDR3 nucleotide sequence: TGTGCCAGCAGACCCGACAGGGTGAACACTGAAGCTTTCTTT. Protein sequence: CASRPDRVNTEAFF.

This chain connects TRBV9 to TRBJ2-3, with D possibly being TRBD2 (6 bases). The V end lost 4 bases, the J end lost 4 bases, and 13 bases lay between the germline ends. The CDR3 runs 14 residues. In germline, CDR1 is SGDLS, CDR2 YYNGEE. In nucleotides, the CDR3 is TGTGCCAGCAGCTCAAGGGACTTTTCAGATACGCAGTATTTT. Protein: CASSSRDFSDTQYF.

The rearrangement links TRBV11-2 to TRBJ2-3, with 12 bases lining up with TRBD2. The V and J ends lost 0 bases and 3 bases, in that order; junction bases with no gene match: 7. This CDR3 contains 18 residues. Germline values: CDR1 SGHAT, CDR2 FQNNGV. CDR3 loop: CASSLDQRLAGVTDTQYF. In DNA form, the CDR3 reads TGTGCCAGCAGCTTAGATCAACGACTAGCGGGAGTAACAGATACGCAGTATTTT.

V and J are TRBV27 and TRBJ2-6; TRBD1 matches at 7 bases. The V segment lost 3 bases and the J segment 4 bases; nucleotides outside the gene matches: 3. This CDR3 contains 15 residues. CDR1 is MNHEY, CDR2 SMNVEV, per germline (reference sequence). CDR3 DNA: TGTGCCAGCAGTTTGAGGGGGCCCGGGGCCAACGTCCTGACTTTC. This sequence encodes CASSLRGPGANVLTF. Filled out from reference TRBV27 and TRBJ2-6, the complete variable domain reads EAQVTQNPRYLITVTGKKLTVTCSQNMNHEYMSWYRQDPGLGLRQIYYSMNVEVTDKGDVPEGYKVSRKEKRNFPLILESPSPNQTSLYFCASSLRGPGANVLTFGAGSRLTVL.

The rearrangement joins TRBV2 to TRBJ1-3, with D hard to call. This CDR3 comprises 16 residues. CDR1 and CDR2 from the germline V gene are SNHLY and FYNNEI. Trimming took 3 bases from V and 0 from J, leaving 12 bases between them. CDR3 bases: TGTGCCAGCAGTGAGAATCATGCGAGCTCTGGAAACACCATATATTTT. This translates into CASSENHASSGNTIYF.

Only one count was recorded for this clone. The V gene is TRBV11-2, the J gene TRBJ2-2; D may be TRBD1 (5 bases). Germline lookup yields CDR1 SGHAT and CDR2 FQNNGV. Trimming took off 0 bases at V and 4 bases at J, with 6 bases between the two ends. This CDR3 is built from 14 residues. The CDR3 nucleotides read TGTGCCAGCAGCTTAGAAAGGGGCACCGGGGAGCTGTTTTTT. It is translated as CASSLERGTGELFF.

The chain joins TRBV15 to TRBJ2-7, with D perhaps matching TRBD1 or TRBD2 (5 bases each). The CDR3 is 17 amino acids. Trimming shortened V by 1 base and J by 1 base, and 17 bases separated the two germline ends. CDR1 and CDR2 from the germline V gene are LNHNV and YYDKDF (reference sequence). The CDR3 region has the DNA TGTGCCACCAGCAGAGGGGACGGTACACCTACTTCCTACGAGCAGTACTTC. The encoded protein is CATSRGDGTPTSYEQYF.

The rearrangement uses TRBV19 and TRBJ2-2; D not resolved. CDR1 is LNHDA, CDR2 SQIVND, per germline (reference sequence). V lost 4 bases and J lost 6, with 15 bases in between. CDR3 size: 15 residues. The CDR3 sequence is CASSKLYPGAGELFF. CDR3 sequence (DNA): TGTGCCAGTAGTAAGCTCTACCCGGGCGCCGGGGAGCTGTTTTTT.

In nucleotides, the CDR3 is TGTGCCAGCAAAGGACGGTACAATGAGCAGTTCTTC. Its translation is CASKGRYNEQFF. The rearrangement links TRBV2 to TRBJ2-1, with unresolved D. This CDR3 spans 12 amino acids. V gave up 7 bases and J gave up 4 bases, with 8 bases separating them. Germline-derived CDR1 and CDR2 are SNHLY and FYNNEI.

This clone is a singleton in its sample. The V and J genes are TRBV5-1 and TRBJ2-7; D is unclear. Germline V gene data show CDR1 as SGHRS and CDR2 as YFSETQ. This CDR3 region has 11 residues. With 5 bases removed from V and 4 bases from J, the gap between germline ends came to 7 bases. The CDR3 protein is CASRLMYEQYF. The CDR3 DNA reads TGCGCCAGCAGACTCATGTACGAGCAGTACTTC.

The chain recombines TRBV11-3 with TRBJ2-1, with D perhaps matching TRBD1 or TRBD2 (5 bases each). The V end lost 1 base, the J end lost 9 bases, and 7 bases lay between the germline ends. CDR3 size: 12 residues. Per the germline V gene, CDR1 is SGHNT and CDR2 is YENEEA. CDR3: CASSLGGVEQFF. Here the CDR3 DNA reads TGTGCCAGCAGCTTAGGAGGGGTTGAGCAGTTCTTC.

Regarding this clone: Other DNA sequences of this sample code for an identical CDR3. The chain recombines TRBV5-1 with TRBJ1-3; D may be TRBD1 (6 bases). Trimming shortened V by 4 bases and J by 0 bases, and 8 bases separated the two germline ends. The CDR3 spans 14 residues. CDR1 is SGHRS and CDR2 is YFSETQ in the germline V gene. This CDR3 is CASSLQGSGNTIYF. The DNA of the CDR3 is TGCGCCAGCAGCCTACAGGGCTCTGGAAACACCATATATTTT.

The chain carries TRBV11-2 and TRBJ2-6; D is unclear. The germline V gene encodes CDR1 SGHAT and CDR2 FQNNGV. CDR3 size: 13 residues. With 5 bases removed from V and 3 bases from J, the gap between germline ends came to 5 bases. In DNA, the CDR3 is TGTGCCAGCAGCCTCAGTGGGGCCAACGTCCTGACTTTC. It encodes CASSLSGANVLTF.

The CDR3 DNA reads TGTGCCAGCAGCACCCCTAGTTTCTCTTACTACGAGCAGTACTTC. It specifies CASSTPSFSYYEQYF. This chain connects TRBV7-9 to TRBJ2-7, with unresolved D. Germline CDR1 reads SEHNR; CDR2 reads FQNEAQ (reference sequence). V dropped 5 bases and J dropped 3 bases, with 17 bases sitting between them. The CDR3 totals 15 residues.

This clone was counted once. V and J are TRBV19 and TRBJ2-7, with 7 bases matching TRBD1. The ends lost 4 bases at V and 4 bases at J; junction bases unmatched: 10. Germline loops: CDR1 LNHDA, CDR2 SQIVND (reference sequence). This CDR3 region has 15 residues. CDR3: CASSKGTAITYEQYF. Written as DNA, the CDR3 is TGTGCCAGTAGTAAGGGGACAGCAATAACTTACGAGCAGTACTTC. Full variable domain (outside the CDR3, taken from reference TRBV19 and TRBJ2-7): DGGITQSPKYLFRKEGQNVTLSCEQNLNHDAMYWYRQDPGQGLRLIYYSQIVNDFQKGDIAEGYSVSREKKESFPLTVTSAQKNPTAFYLCASSKGTAITYEQYFGPGTRLTVT.

The chain employs TRBV18 and TRBJ2-7, with 7 bases lining up with TRBD1. V lost 3 bases, J lost 2 bases, and 10 bases stayed unmatched. Germline CDR1 and CDR2: KGHSH and LQKENI. The CDR3 is 16 residues long. CDR3 sequence reads: CASSPQTGSGAYEQYF. For the CDR3, the DNA is TGTGCCAGCTCACCGCAGACAGGGTCGGGTGCCTACGAGCAGTACTTC.

This chain links TRBV2 with TRBJ2-2; the D is unclear. This CDR3 has 16 amino acids. With 2 bases removed from V and 4 bases from J, the gap between germline ends came to 14 bases. From germline, CDR1 is SNHLY and CDR2 FYNNEI. CDR3 residues: CASSESATPVTGELFF. The DNA for the CDR3 is TGTGCCAGCAGTGAAAGCGCGACCCCAGTCACCGGGGAGCTGTTTTTT. The entire variable domain, with the rest obtained from reference TRBV2 and TRBJ2-2, is as follows: EPEVTQTPSHQVTQMGQEVILRCVPISNHLYFYWYRQILGQKVEFLVSFYNNEISEKSEIFDDQFSVERPDGSNFTLKIRSTKLEDSAMYFCASSESATPVTGELFFGEGSRLTVL.

The chain couples TRBV9 to TRBJ2-3, with 7 bases matching TRBD2. The germline V gene encodes CDR1 SGDLS and CDR2 YYNGEE. J lost 6 bases, V lost 0 bases, and 7 bases had no gene match. The CDR3 length is 15 residues. CDR3 coding DNA: TGTGCCAGCAGCGTAGGTCTAGCGGCCCGTGATACGCAGTATTTT. It yields the protein CASSVGLAARDTQYF.

The rearrangement joins TRBV2 to TRBJ1-2; D is undetermined. Per the germline V gene, CDR1 is SNHLY and CDR2 is FYNNEI. Trimming cost V 1 base and J 0 bases, with 6 bases left between them. This CDR3 is built from 14 residues. This CDR3 is CASSEDRANYGYTF. CDR3 coding DNA: TGTGCCAGCAGTGAAGACAGAGCTAACTATGGCTACACCTTC.

This clone has only one observation. CDR3 loop: CASSDNRVLVTEAFF. CDR3 bases: TGTGCCAGCAGTGACAACAGGGTGCTGGTCACTGAAGCTTTCTTT. The chain joins TRBV27 to TRBJ1-1; D perhaps matches TRBD1 (6 bases). CDR3 length equals 15 residues. From germline, CDR1 is MNHEY and CDR2 SMNVEV (reference sequence). Trimming shortened V by 5 bases and J by 4 bases, and 17 bases separated the two germline ends.

This clone has a count of ten or more. The genes are TRBV6-6 and TRBJ1-1, with 8 bases fitting TRBD1. J was trimmed by 3 bases and V by 5 bases; bases with no gene match: 5. The CDR3 sequence is 14 residues long. Germline CDR1 reads MNHNY; CDR2 reads SVGAGI (reference sequence). The CDR3 is CASSVTGGDTEAFF. In nucleotides, the CDR3 is TGTGCCAGCAGTGTAACAGGGGGAGACACTGAAGCTTTCTTT.

This chain uses TRBV2 with TRBJ2-1; 14 positions agree with TRBD2. Germline V gives CDR1 SNHLY, CDR2 FYNNEI. V shed 2 bases and J 9 bases; nucleotides not matched to a gene: 3. The CDR3 contains 15 residues. The CDR3 nucleotides read TGTGCCAGCAGTGAAAGGGGACTAGCGGGGGTTGAGCAGTTCTTC. As protein: CASSERGLAGVEQFF.

This clone has just a few counts. This chain connects TRBV6-5 to TRBJ1-4, with 7 bases lining up with TRBD1. In germline, CDR1 is MNHEY, CDR2 SVGAGI. After removal of 6 bases from V and 4 bases from J, the junction contained 5 bases not matched to a gene. This CDR3 has 14 amino acids. The CDR3 reads CASRRDSYNEKLFF. The CDR3 DNA reads TGTGCCAGCAGGCGGGACAGCTATAATGAAAAACTGTTTTTT.

The V gene is TRBV7-2, the J gene TRBJ2-3; 9 nucleotides agree with TRBD2. V was pared by 4 bases and J by 3 bases, with 8 bases of the junction left unmatched. The CDR3 totals 16 residues. The germline V gene has CDR1 SGHTA and CDR2 FQGNSA. CDR3 in DNA: TGTGCCAGCAGCTCGAAGCGGGGGGTGAGGACAGATACGCAGTATTTT. Translating it yields CASSSKRGVRTDTQYF.

J is TRBJ1-3 and V is TRBV10-3, with D perhaps matching TRBD1 (6 bases). The CDR3 spans 14 residues. Trimming left V 1 base short and J 4 bases short, with 8 bases between. Germline V gives CDR1 ENHRY, CDR2 SYGVKD. The CDR3 DNA follows: TGTGCCATCAGTGAGTTGGACAGCGGAAACACCATATATTTT. As protein: CAISELDSGNTIYF.